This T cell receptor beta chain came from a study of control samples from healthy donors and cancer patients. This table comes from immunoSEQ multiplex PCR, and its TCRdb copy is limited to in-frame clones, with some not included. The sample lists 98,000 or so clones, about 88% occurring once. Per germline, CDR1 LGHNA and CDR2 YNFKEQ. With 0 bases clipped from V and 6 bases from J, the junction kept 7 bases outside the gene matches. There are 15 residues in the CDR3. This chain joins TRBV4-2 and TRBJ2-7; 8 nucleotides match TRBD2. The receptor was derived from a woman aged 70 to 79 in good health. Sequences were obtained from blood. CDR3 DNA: TGTGCCAGCAGCCAAGATGGCGGGGGGCTCGTCGAGCAGTACTTC. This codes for CASSQDGGGLVEQYF.